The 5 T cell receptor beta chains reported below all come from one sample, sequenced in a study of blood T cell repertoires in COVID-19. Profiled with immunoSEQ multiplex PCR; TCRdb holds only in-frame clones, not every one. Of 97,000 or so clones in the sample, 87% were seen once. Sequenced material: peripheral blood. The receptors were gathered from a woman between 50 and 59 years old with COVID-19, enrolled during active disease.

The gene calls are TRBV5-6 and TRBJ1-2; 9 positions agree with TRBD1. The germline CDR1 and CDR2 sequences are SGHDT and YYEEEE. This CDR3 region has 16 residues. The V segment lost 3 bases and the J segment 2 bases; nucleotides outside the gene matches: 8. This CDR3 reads CASSSGPGTGNYGYTF. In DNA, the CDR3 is TGTGCCAGCAGCTCAGGGCCCGGGACAGGGAACTATGGCTACACCTTC.

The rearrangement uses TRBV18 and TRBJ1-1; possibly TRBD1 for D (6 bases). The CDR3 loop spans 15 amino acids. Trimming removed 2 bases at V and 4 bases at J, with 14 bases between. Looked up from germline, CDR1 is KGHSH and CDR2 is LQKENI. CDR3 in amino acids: CASSPRPGESTEAFF. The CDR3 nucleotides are TGTGCCAGCTCACCAAGGCCAGGGGAGAGCACTGAAGCTTTCTTT.

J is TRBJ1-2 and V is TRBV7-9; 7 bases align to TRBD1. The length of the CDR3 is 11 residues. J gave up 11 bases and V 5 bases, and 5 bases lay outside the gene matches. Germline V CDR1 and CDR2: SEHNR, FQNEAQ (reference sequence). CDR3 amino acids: CASSPGQAYTF. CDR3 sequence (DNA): TGTGCCAGCAGCCCAGGACAGGCTTACACCTTC.

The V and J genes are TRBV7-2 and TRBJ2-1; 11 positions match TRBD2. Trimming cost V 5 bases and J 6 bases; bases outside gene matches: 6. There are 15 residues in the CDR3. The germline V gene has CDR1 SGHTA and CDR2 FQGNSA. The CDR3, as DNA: TGTGCCAGCAGCGTACTAGCGGGGGCCCCCAATGAGCAGTTCTTC. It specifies CASSVLAGAPNEQFF.

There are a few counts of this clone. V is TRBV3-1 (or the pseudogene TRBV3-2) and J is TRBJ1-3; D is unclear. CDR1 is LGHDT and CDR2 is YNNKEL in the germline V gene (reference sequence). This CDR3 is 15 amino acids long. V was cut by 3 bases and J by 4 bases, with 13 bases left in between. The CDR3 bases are TGTGCCAGCAGCCACTGGTCCCCCCGGGGAAACACCATATATTTT. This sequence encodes CASSHWSPRGNTIYF.